The clone carrying this TCR beta chain was counted many times. These data come from a study of T cells in Graves' hyperthyroidism and ophthalmopathy. First hyperthyroidism diagnosis is when the blood sample was obtained, before any ophthalmopathy symptoms. RNA transcripts served as the template for amplifying TCR beta CDR3 regions. The TCR CDR3 was amplified in a first-round RT-PCR using the HTBI primer set. TCRdb passed the multiplex PCR reads through MiXCR, listing each CDR3 protein once. This sample has 250,000 to 300,000 distinct CDR3 sequences, with roughly 14% found just once. The CDR3 has 13 residues. V gave up 5 bases and J gave up 3 bases, with 9 bases separating them. Germline CDR1 MNHEY, CDR2 SMNVEV (reference sequence).

The receptor's source is a woman aged 30 to 39 with Graves' hyperthyroidism that later progressed to Graves' ophthalmopathy. The rearrangement uses TRBV27 and TRBJ2-3; D is uncertain. Source material: blood. The CDR3 sequence is CASSPILTDTQYF. As DNA, the CDR3 is TGTGCCAGCAGTCCCATCCTAACAGATACGCAGTATTTT.